The following is a TCR beta chain sequence with its context. Its antigen is still unknown. This specimen belongs to a study of shared clonotypes between healthy human individuals. General study results and limits: Sorted-subset samples were not fully sequenced, rarefaction indicated.

The CDR3 sequence is 13 residues long. Looked up from germline, CDR1 is SNHLY and CDR2 is FYNNEI. V lost 6 bases and J lost 4, with 10 bases in between. Clones were read by immunoSEQ multiplex PCR, and TCRdb kept only the in-frame ones, dropping some. The table has some 2,500,000 clones, just under 95% seen once; the top ten hold 0.37%. The sequence derives from a man aged 18 to 30 in good health. Some clones in this sample may be carry-over from other donors' samples. The chain carries TRBV2 and TRBJ2-1; D perhaps matches TRBD1 (6 bases). Sequenced: naive CD4+ T cells from PBMCs. Subset denoted: CD45RA+ positively selected. CDR3 nucleotides: TGTGCCAGCAGAAGACAGGTTTACAATGAGCAGTTCTTC. Translation: CASRRQVYNEQFF.